This T cell receptor beta chain appears in the sequencing data of a study of graft-versus-host responses after intestinal transplantation. Turning to the study itself: Recipients obtained multivisceral, liver-intestinal, or isolated intestinal transplants.

About this clone: Its antigen is still unknown.

Study outcomes and limitations: GvH clones turned up in recipient marrow; some had shown up first in ileum or blood. Individuals who had graft-donor T cell macrochimerism had allografts that showed high graft-versus-host to host-versus-graft clonal ratios.

Repertoires were generated with immunoSEQ multiplex PCR, while TCRdb's copy carries only in-frame clones and drops some. The repertoire holds 20,000 to 30,000 clones, more than 90% seen once, with roughly 2% in the top ten. The CDR3 spans 15 residues. V was clipped by 4 bases and J by 2 bases, with 15 bases between them. Germline V gene data show CDR1 as SGHVS and CDR2 as FNYEAQ. This sample comprised PBMCs, obtained almost 40 days after intestinal transplant. V is TRBV7-6 and J is TRBJ2-7; TRBD1 might be the D (6 bases). The TCR sequence derives from a human patient who received an intestinal transplant, so some T cells may come from the graft donor. The CDR3 bases are TGTGCCAGCAGCTCATACAGGGAGAACCCCTACGAGCAGTACTTC. This encodes CASSSYRENPYEQYF.